The rows below give T cell receptor beta chains drawn from one sample of a study of cytomegalovirus exposure and HLA in healthy donors. Profiling relied on immunoSEQ multiplex PCR, and the TCRdb table lists in-frame clones only, not all of them. This table holds about 200,000 clones. Sequenced material: PBMCs. Receptors originate from a girl aged 2-10 years in good health and CMV-seropositive. The CDR3 runs from the conserved cysteine through the conserved F or W.

>TRBJ2-3|TRBV7-9
CASSHPTSGPTDTQYF
>TRBJ2-7|TRBV25-1
CASSATGGSYEQYF
>TRBJ2-2|TRBV4-2
CASSPTSGGTGELFF
>TRBJ2-7|TRBV5-1
CASSSSGPYEQYF
>TRBJ1-1|TRBV6-5
CASSYGTDPKNTEAFF
>TRBJ2-1|TRBV6-1
CASTASGKDEQFF
>TRBJ2-2|TRBV9
CASSDTGSTGELFF
>TRBJ1-4|TRBV15
CATSRDGEGEKLFF
>TRBJ2-1|TRBV10-3
CAISESPSGAYNEQFF
>TRBJ2-2|TRBV6-1
CASRVTGAGELFF
>TRBJ2-3|TRBV7-9
CASPSGGADTQYF
>TRBJ1-4|TRBV27
CASAPAGPLEKLFF
>TRBJ2-7|TRBV19
CASSIARPGGFVEQYF
>TRBJ2-7|TRBV5-1
CASSLGGREADEQYF
>TRBJ1-1|TRBV28
CASSFTGNTEAFF
>TRBJ1-1|TRBV27
CASSLIGGEFEAFF
>TRBJ2-7|TRBV11-2
CASSLSGTSGYEQYF
>TRBJ1-2|TRBV2
CASRLDRGPEGYTF
>TRBJ2-5|TRBV5-5
CASTPNGGGAETQYF
>TRBJ2-2|TRBV25-1
CASSERDFTGELFF
>TRBJ2-2|TRBV10-3
CAIRAGVAGELFF
>TRBJ2-7|TRBV28
CASSSPLAGASHIYEQYF
>TRBJ1-1|TRBV7-9
CASSPRAGYMVTEAFF
>TRBJ1-1|TRBV30
CAWVRAEAFF
>TRBJ1-2|TRBV28
CASSQESNGYTF
>TRBJ2-3|TRBV11-2
CASSLGGGRAPDTQYF
>TRBJ2-5|TRBV7-9
CASSLAGARETQYF
>TRBJ1-1|TRBV9
CASSPRYGARDTEAFF
>TRBJ2-1|TRBV27
CASGLPSGSPHEQFF
>TRBJ1-2|TRBV19
CASTTLPGQAYGYTF
>TRBJ2-3|TRBV13
CASLTAGEADTQYF
>TRBJ2-7|TRBV9
CASSVFPAGGPEEQYF
>TRBJ2-6|TRBV27
CASSSGWASGNSGANVLTF
>TRBJ1-5|TRBV7-7
CASGWQGGTQPQHF
>TRBJ2-5|TRBV25-1
CASSEWRETQYF
>TRBJ2-2|TRBV10-1
CATAGTQTGELFF
>TRBJ2-7|TRBV2
CASSRRANSYEQYF
>TRBJ1-2|TRBV2
CASTPGSTGNGYTF
>TRBJ1-2|TRBV6-5
CASSEARGTGSF
>TRBJ2-5|TRBV28
CASSLLGLAHQETQYF
>TRBJ1-4|TRBV18
CASSPPGAGATNEKLFF
>TRBJ2-5|TRBV5-1
CASSPGQTPGETQYF
>TRBJ2-3|TRBV28
CASSLFVGADTQYF
>TRBJ2-5|TRBV9
CASSVGDGRLQETQYF
>TRBJ2-3|TRBV9
CASSAVRSGITDTQYF
>TRBJ2-6|TRBV6-4
CASSGSSGANVLIF
>TRBJ2-2|TRBV27
CASSLWGAGELFF
>TRBJ1-2|TRBV4-1
CASSQEGDRGLYGYTF
>TRBJ1-5|TRBV27
CASRDVGGGNQPQHF
>TRBJ1-1|TRBV29-1
CSVAEQTNTEAFF
>TRBJ2-5|TRBV15
CATSRESMMGGGQETQYF
>.|TRBV6-1
CASSEGVREGLGEQYF
>TRBJ2-7|TRBV4-2
CASSTRLVGDYEQYF
>TRBJ2-3|TRBV19
CASSAGTQYF